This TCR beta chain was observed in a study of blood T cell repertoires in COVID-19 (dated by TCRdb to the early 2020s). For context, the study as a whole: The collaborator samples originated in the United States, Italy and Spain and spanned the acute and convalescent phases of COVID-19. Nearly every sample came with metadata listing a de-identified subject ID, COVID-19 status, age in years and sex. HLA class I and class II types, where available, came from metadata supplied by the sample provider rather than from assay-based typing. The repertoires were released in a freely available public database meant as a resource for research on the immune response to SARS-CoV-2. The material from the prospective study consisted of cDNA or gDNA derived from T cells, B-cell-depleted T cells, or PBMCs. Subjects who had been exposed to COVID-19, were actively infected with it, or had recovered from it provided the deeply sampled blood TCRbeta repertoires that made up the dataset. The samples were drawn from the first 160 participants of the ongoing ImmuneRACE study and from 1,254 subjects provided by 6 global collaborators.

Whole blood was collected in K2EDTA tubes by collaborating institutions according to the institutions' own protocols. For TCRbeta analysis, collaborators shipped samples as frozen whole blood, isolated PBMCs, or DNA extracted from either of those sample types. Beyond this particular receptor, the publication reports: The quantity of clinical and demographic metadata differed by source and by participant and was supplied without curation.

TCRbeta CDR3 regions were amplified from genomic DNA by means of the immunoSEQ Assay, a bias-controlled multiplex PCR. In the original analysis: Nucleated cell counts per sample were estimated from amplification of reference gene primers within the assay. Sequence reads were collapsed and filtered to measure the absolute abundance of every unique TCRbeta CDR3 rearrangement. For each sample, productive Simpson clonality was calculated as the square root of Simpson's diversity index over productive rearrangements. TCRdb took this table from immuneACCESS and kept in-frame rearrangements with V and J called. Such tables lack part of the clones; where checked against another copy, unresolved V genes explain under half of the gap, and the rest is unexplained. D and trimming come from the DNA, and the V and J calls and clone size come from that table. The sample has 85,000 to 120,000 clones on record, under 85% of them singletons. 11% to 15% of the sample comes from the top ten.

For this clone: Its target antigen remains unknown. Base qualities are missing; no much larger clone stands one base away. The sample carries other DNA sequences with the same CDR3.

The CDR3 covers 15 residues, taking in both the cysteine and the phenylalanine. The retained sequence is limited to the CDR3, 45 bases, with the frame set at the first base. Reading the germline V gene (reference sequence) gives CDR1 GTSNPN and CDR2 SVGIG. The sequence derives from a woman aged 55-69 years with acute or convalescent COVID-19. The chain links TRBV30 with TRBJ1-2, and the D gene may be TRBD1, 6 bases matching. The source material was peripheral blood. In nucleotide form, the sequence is TGTGCGGGGGCTCCCGGCCGGGGGGATTCGTATGGCTACACCTTC. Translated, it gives CAGAPGRGDSYGYTF.